A single sample is the source of the 15 T cell receptor beta chains below, sequenced in a study of T cell responses to AZD1222 COVID-19 vaccine. Generated by immunoSEQ multiplex PCR, the TCRdb table keeps only in-frame clones and is missing some. This sample has 150,000 to 200,000 clones; about 91% occur once, and the top ten carry 4.4%. The material sequenced was peripheral blood, taken on day 0 of AZD1222 vaccination. These receptors were collected from an adult in good health.

The V gene is TRBV12-5, the J gene TRBJ2-7; D is perhaps TRBD2 (6 bases). Trimming shortened V by 3 bases and J by 0 bases, and 6 bases separated the two germline ends. CDR1 and CDR2 from the germline V gene are LGHNT and FRNRAP. The CDR3 covers 13 residues. Here the CDR3 DNA reads TGTGCTAGTGGTTTCGGGGGCTCCTACGAGCAGTACTTC. Its translation: CASGFGGSYEQYF.

The V gene is TRBV7-9, the J gene TRBJ2-6; unclear D gene. CDR1 SEHNR and CDR2 FQNEAQ come from the germline V gene (reference sequence). This CDR3 is 16 amino acids long. Between the trimmed V and J ends, which lost 6 bases and 4 bases, there was a span of 16 bases. The CDR3 reads CASRPSLRPGANVLTF. For the CDR3, the DNA is TGTGCCAGCAGACCTTCCCTCCGGCCCGGGGCCAACGTCCTGACTTTC. The entire variable domain, with the rest obtained from reference TRBV7-9 and TRBJ2-6, is as follows: DTGVSQNPRHKITKRGQNVTFRCDPISEHNRLYWYRQTLGQGPEFLTYFQNEAQLEKSRLLSDRFSAERPKGSFSTLEIQRTEQGDSAMYLCASRPSLRPGANVLTFGAGSRLTVL.

V gene TRBV10-3 combines with J gene TRBJ2-5; the D gene is possibly TRBD1 (5 bases). Trimming removed 2 bases at V and 4 bases at J, with 14 bases between. This CDR3 comprises 15 residues. Germline CDR1 is ENHRY and CDR2 is SYGVKD. The CDR3 DNA follows: TGTGCCATCAGTGAGGGGGCGAACCCCCCAGAGACCCAGTACTTC. The encoded protein is CAISEGANPPETQYF.

V and J are TRBV19 and TRBJ1-2; 8 bases map to TRBD1. The V gene end was trimmed by 1 base and the J gene end by 4 bases; junction bases not matched to a gene: 11. From germline, CDR1 is LNHDA and CDR2 SQIVND (reference sequence). The CDR3 is 17 amino acids. The CDR3 spells CASSIGQGALTTYGYTF. CDR3 DNA: TGTGCCAGTAGTATAGGGCAGGGGGCCCTTACTACCTATGGCTACACCTTC.

The chain links TRBV2 to TRBJ1-5; D is perhaps TRBD1 (6 bases). With 4 bases removed from V and 5 bases from J, the gap between germline ends came to 12 bases. Germline V CDR1 and CDR2: SNHLY, FYNNEI. CDR3 length: 14 residues. DNA of the CDR3: TGTGCCAGCAGTGGGCGGAAGGGGGATCAGCCCCAGCATTTT. Its translation: CASSGRKGDQPQHF.

The J gene is TRBJ2-1, the V gene TRBV11-2; D may be TRBD2 (6 bases). The CDR3 sequence is 17 residues long. V was pared by 2 bases and J by 0 bases, with 14 bases between. Per the germline V gene, CDR1 is SGHAT and CDR2 is FQNNGV. The CDR3 sequence: CASSLYGGGSSYNEQFF. DNA of the CDR3: TGTGCCAGCAGCTTATATGGGGGAGGAAGCTCCTACAATGAGCAGTTCTTC. The whole variable domain, filled in from reference TRBV11-2 and TRBJ2-1, reads EAGVAQSPRYKIIEKRQSVAFWCNPISGHATLYWYQQILGQGPKLLIQFQNNGVVDDSQLPKDRFSAERLKGVDSTLKIQPAKLEDSAVYLCASSLYGGGSSYNEQFFGPGTRLTVL.

This chain joins TRBV6-1 and TRBJ1-1; 8 bases fit TRBD1. The CDR3 runs 16 residues. The germline gives CDR1 MNHNS, CDR2 SASEGT. V gave up 2 bases and J gave up 1 base; unmatched junction bases: 6. The CDR3: CASSETRDRRNTEAFF. CDR3 sequence (DNA): TGTGCCAGCAGTGAAACCCGGGACAGGAGGAACACTGAAGCTTTCTTT.

The chain combines TRBV5-4 with TRBJ2-3; the D gene is possibly TRBD2 (6 bases). The length of the CDR3 is 14 residues. Germline lookup yields CDR1 SGHNT and CDR2 YYREEE (reference sequence). V shed 2 bases and J shed 6 bases, with 13 bases lying between them. The DNA of the CDR3 is TGTGCCAGCAGCTTAAGGACTAACAGGGATACGCAGTATTTT. This translates into CASSLRTNRDTQYF.

The chain employs TRBV11-2 and TRBJ2-5; D possibly uses TRBD1 or TRBD2 (5 bases each). Trimming took 6 bases from V and 5 from J, leaving 16 bases between them. Germline V lookup: CDR1 SGHAT, CDR2 FQNNGV. The CDR3 sequence is 14 residues long. The CDR3 region is CASRPNTGRETQYF. CDR3 DNA sequence: TGTGCCAGCAGGCCGAACACGGGGCGGGAGACCCAGTACTTC.

The rearrangement uses TRBV14 and TRBJ1-6; D is unclear. CDR3 length equals 15 residues. Germline CDR1 and CDR2: SGHDN and FVKESK. V was cut by 0 bases and J by 7 bases, with 10 bases left in between. The CDR3: CASSQEWVRNSPLHF. CDR3 nucleotide sequence: TGTGCCAGCAGCCAAGAGTGGGTACGAAATTCACCCCTCCACTTT. The full variable domain, its missing parts supplied by reference TRBV14 and TRBJ1-6, is EAGVTQFPSHSVIEKGQTVTLRCDPISGHDNLYWYRRVMGKEIKFLLHFVKESKQDESGMPNNRFLAERTGGTYSTLKVQPAELEDSGVYFCASSQEWVRNSPLHFGNGTRLTVT.

Relative to its sample, this clone is medium-sized (0.01 to 0.1%). The genes are TRBV24-1 and TRBJ2-5; 11 bases are a match to TRBD1. V lost 3 bases, J lost 3 bases, and 5 bases stayed unmatched. Germline CDR1 KGHDR, CDR2 SFDVKD. The CDR3 is 16 residues long. The CDR3 coding sequence is TGTGCCACCAGTGATCCTCCGGGACAGGGGGAAGAGACCCAGTACTTC. It specifies CATSDPPGQGEETQYF.

This sequence joins TRBV6-2 or TRBV6-3 and TRBJ2-3; the match to TRBD2 covers 11 bases. With V trimmed by 4 bases and J by 5 bases, 11 bases remained unmatched. Germline values: CDR1 MNHEY, CDR2 SVGEGT. The length of the CDR3 is 17 residues. CDR3 in amino acids: CASSFLGTSGLRDTQYF. CDR3 nucleotide sequence: TGTGCCAGCAGTTTCCTTGGGACTAGCGGTTTGAGAGATACGCAGTATTTT.

This chain connects TRBV11-2 to TRBJ2-1, with 12 bases that match TRBD2. Germline lookup yields CDR1 SGHAT and CDR2 FQNNGV. The CDR3 spans 17 residues. The V and J ends lost 10 bases and 1 base, in that order; junction bases with no gene match: 11. CDR3 sequence: CAIPGLAGGPSYNEQFF. CDR3 sequence (DNA): TGTGCCATCCCGGGGCTAGCGGGAGGGCCGTCCTACAATGAGCAGTTCTTC.

The genes are TRBV19 and TRBJ1-2; perhaps TRBD1 as D (5 bases). The CDR3 has 11 residues. Germline assignment: CDR1 LNHDA and CDR2 SQIVND (reference sequence). Trimming pared 10 bases from V and 8 bases from J, leaving 14 bases between. CDR3 bases: TGTGCCACCTGGGACGGATCGGGCTACACCTTC. Its protein is CATWDGSGYTF.

This chain connects TRBV7-2 to TRBJ2-3; D is uncertain. In germline, CDR1 is SGHTA, CDR2 FQGNSA. The CDR3 extends over 17 amino acids. With 0 bases removed from V and 1 base from J, the gap between germline ends came to 14 bases. Here the CDR3 reads CASSLALLGARTDTQYF. The CDR3 DNA sequence: TGTGCCAGCAGCTTAGCCCTTTTGGGCGCCCGCACAGATACGCAGTATTTT.